The entry below gives a single T cell receptor (beta chain) sequence along with its context. The antigen remains unidentified. The data derive from a study of shared clonotypes between healthy human individuals. About the study: The study drew on two women and three men aged 18 to 49 as donors. General study findings and limits: Depth was large, yet rarefaction showed that sorted-subset sequencing was incomplete. Depth of sequencing was expected to influence donor clonotype sharing.

Per germline, CDR1 MDHEN and CDR2 SYDVKM. The germline V and J ends were trimmed by 6 bases and 0 bases, with 27 bases remaining between them. The CDR3 is made up of 20 amino acids. Per the original data handling: Junction-only immunoSEQ sequences carried no quality scores, so filtering differed. The protocol was immunoSEQ multiplex PCR, while the TCRdb copy is restricted to in-frame clones and leaves out a portion. Clone size and V and J calls were adopted from that table, with D and trimming inferred from the DNA. In the table there are over a million clones, roughly 96% of which are singletons. The TCR was taken from a man aged 25-45 years in good health. Sequencing input: naive CD4+ T cells sorted from blood. This sample's subset: CD45RA+ positively selected. This chain links TRBV28 with TRBJ1-3, with D perhaps TRBD1 (6 bases). This CDR3 is CASRATLGTPSPSSGNTIYF. The CDR3, as DNA: TGTGCCAGCAGAGCTACCCTCGGGACACCCAGTCCGAGCTCTGGAAACACCATATATTTT.